The 24 T cell receptor beta chains below were found in one sample sequenced in a study of blood T cell repertoires in COVID-19. Profiled with immunoSEQ multiplex PCR; TCRdb holds only in-frame clones, not every one. The table has roughly 250,000 clones, more than 65% seen once. Source material: peripheral blood. Receptor source: a middle-aged woman with active or convalescent COVID-19.

The rearrangement uses TRBV6-5 and TRBJ2-7, with 15 positions matching TRBD2. J was trimmed by 9 bases and V by 11 bases; bases with no gene match: 8. The CDR3 consists of 13 residues. In germline, CDR1 is MNHEY, CDR2 SVGAGI. CDR3 sequence reads: CASRTSGGAAQYV. The CDR3 coding sequence is TGTGCCTCCCGGACTAGCGGGGGGGCGGCGCAGTACGTC.

The chain recombines TRBV7-2 with TRBJ1-5; D perhaps matches TRBD1 (5 bases). CDR3 size: 14 residues. Trimming removed 5 bases at V and 2 bases at J, with 10 bases between. Per the germline V gene, CDR1 is SGHTA and CDR2 is FQGNSA. CDR3 sequence (DNA): TGTGCCAGCAGCCCCGCGGGGGGCAATCAGCCCCAGCATTTT. Translating gives CASSPAGGNQPQHF. The full variable domain, in which reference TRBV7-2 and TRBJ1-5 provide the parts outside the CDR3, is GAGVSQSPSNKVTEKGKDVELRCDPISGHTALYWYRQSLGQGLEFLIYFQGNSAPDKSGLPSDRFSAERTGGSVSTLTIQRTQQEDSAVYLCASSPAGGNQPQHFGDGTRLSIL.

This clone was seen only once. This chain connects TRBV3-1 (or the pseudogene TRBV3-2) to TRBJ2-7; TRBD1 agrees at 7 bases. Trimming removed 0 bases from V and 7 bases from J; junction bases left unmatched: 9. Germline-derived CDR1 and CDR2 are LGHDT and YNNKEL (reference sequence). This CDR3 comprises 15 residues. The CDR3 region is CASSQEVRGTGEQYF. CDR3 DNA: TGTGCCAGCAGCCAAGAGGTCAGGGGGACGGGGGAGCAGTACTTC.

The sample holds one count of this clone. J is TRBJ2-5 and V is TRBV30, with D unresolved. Trimming pared 3 bases from V and 5 bases from J, leaving 10 bases between. The CDR3 covers 12 residues. Germline V gene lookup returns CDR1 GTSNPN and CDR2 SVGIG (reference sequence). The CDR3 DNA reads TGTGCCTGGAGGGAGACCGGGGAGACCCAGTACTTC. It yields the protein CAWRETGETQYF.

The chain combines TRBV3-1 (or the pseudogene TRBV3-2) with TRBJ2-1; 10 bases fit TRBD2. The germline gives CDR1 LGHDT, CDR2 YNNKEL (reference sequence). The CDR3 runs 16 residues. V was pared by 1 base and J by 6 bases, with 6 bases of the junction left unmatched. For the CDR3, the DNA is TGTGCCAGCAGCCAAGTTGTTCTAGCGGGGGCCAATGAGCAGTTCTTC. It is translated as CASSQVVLAGANEQFF.

J is TRBJ2-3 and V is TRBV28, with D possibly matching TRBD2 (6 bases). CDR1 is MDHEN and CDR2 is SYDVKM in the germline V gene. Trimming cost V 4 bases and J 2 bases, with 10 bases left between them. The CDR3 covers 14 residues. CDR3 region: CASSSAGTTDTQYF. The CDR3 DNA is TGTGCCAGCAGTTCGGCGGGGACCACAGATACGCAGTATTTT.

This chain connects TRBV6-5 to TRBJ1-1, with D unclear. V was pared by 0 bases and J by 1 base, with 6 bases between. This CDR3 has 14 residues. CDR1 and CDR2 from the germline V gene are MNHEY and SVGAGI. The CDR3 sequence is CASSYSQENTEAFF. CDR3 bases: TGTGCCAGCAGTTACTCCCAGGAGAACACTGAAGCTTTCTTT.

The V and J genes are TRBV18 and TRBJ1-3, with 7 bases that match TRBD1. V lost 3 bases to trimming and J lost 4 bases; unmatched junction nucleotides: 6. The length of the CDR3 is 15 residues. The V gene's germline CDR1 is KGHSH and CDR2 LQKENI. CDR3 amino acids: CASSPLGTDGNTIYF. CDR3 nucleotide sequence: TGTGCCAGCTCACCTCTTGGGACAGACGGAAACACCATATATTTT.

CDR3 bases: TGTGCCAGCAGCTTAGATCGGAGCAGGGTCAACTATGGCTACACCTTC. Protein sequence: CASSLDRSRVNYGYTF. The V call is TRBV11-2, the J call TRBJ1-2; D may be TRBD1 (5 bases). The germline V gene has CDR1 SGHAT and CDR2 FQNNGV. V was clipped by 0 bases and J by 2 bases, with 13 bases between them. The CDR3 has 16 amino acids.

The V call is TRBV5-1, the J call TRBJ2-7; D unclear. The length of the CDR3 is 15 residues. V gave up 0 bases and J gave up 5 bases, with 15 bases separating them. Germline assignment: CDR1 SGHRS and CDR2 YFSETQ. The CDR3 DNA reads TGCGCCAGCAGCTTGGGAGGAAGTCTGATCGACGAGCAGTACTTC. Its protein product is CASSLGGSLIDEQYF.

The rearrangement uses TRBV27 and TRBJ2-3; 7 bases line up with TRBD2. The CDR3 spans 15 residues. Germline V CDR1 and CDR2: MNHEY, SMNVEV (reference sequence). J was trimmed by 0 bases and V by 5 bases; bases with no gene match: 5. CDR3 protein: CASSQSGASTDTQYF. Written as DNA, the CDR3 is TGTGCCAGCAGTCAAAGCGGGGCTAGCACAGATACGCAGTATTTT.

The genes are TRBV5-4 and TRBJ2-2, with 13 bases aligning to TRBD2. V gave up 5 bases and J gave up 4 bases; unmatched junction bases: 5. Germline-derived CDR1 and CDR2 are SGHNT and YYREEE (reference sequence). The CDR3 is 16 residues long. The CDR3 nucleotides are TGTGCCAGCAGACTAGCGGGGGGGCCGCTCACCGGGGAGCTGTTTTTT. Its translation: CASRLAGGPLTGELFF.

The chain carries TRBV30 and TRBJ1-5, with 7 bases identical to TRBD1. Germline V gene sequence: CDR1 GTSNPN, CDR2 SVGIG (reference sequence). CDR3 length: 18 amino acids. The CDR3 nucleotides read TGTGCTGCCTCTCCAGACAGGGACCGCTTCTATAGCAATCAGCCCCAGCATTTT. It specifies CAASPDRDRFYSNQPQHF.

The chain uses TRBV2 and TRBJ1-6; TRBD1 matches at 7 bases. The CDR3 covers 16 residues. Germline CDR1 reads SNHLY; CDR2 reads FYNNEI. Trimming took 6 bases from V and 4 from J; bases not matched to a gene: 9. The CDR3 DNA follows: TGTGCCAGCAGGGGGACAGCGACCGGTTATAATTCACCCCTCCACTTT. Amino acids: CASRGTATGYNSPLHF.

This chain connects TRBV7-9 to TRBJ2-5, with a weak D call TRBD1 (6 bases). Germline V lookup: CDR1 SEHNR, CDR2 FQNEAQ (reference sequence). The CDR3 contains 15 residues. Between the trimmed V and J ends, which lost 5 bases and 3 bases, there was a span of 16 bases. CDR3 loop: CASSKKTGQEETQYF. The DNA of the CDR3 is TGTGCCAGCAGCAAGAAGACAGGCCAAGAAGAGACCCAGTACTTC.

The rearrangement links TRBV7-3 to TRBJ1-2; D uncertain. This CDR3 is 15 amino acids long. Germline-derived CDR1 and CDR2 are SGHTA and FQGTGA. V lost 0 bases and J 4 bases, leaving 12 bases between the germline ends. The CDR3 sequence is CASSLTGNSGYGYTF. Here the CDR3 DNA reads TGTGCCAGCAGCTTAACTGGGAACAGCGGCTATGGCTACACCTTC.

J is TRBJ1-1 and V is TRBV4-1; D may be TRBD1 (6 bases). The V gene's germline CDR1 is MGHRA and CDR2 YSYEKL. Trimming shortened V by 0 bases and J by 6 bases, and 11 bases separated the two germline ends. The CDR3 totals 14 residues. The CDR3 DNA follows: TGCGCCAGCAGCCAAGAAGGACAGAGGGCTGAAGCTTTCTTT. Translation gives CASSQEGQRAEAFF.

The chain uses TRBV11-2 and TRBJ1-3; a weak D match, TRBD1 (6 bases). This CDR3 is 14 amino acids long. V was trimmed by 4 bases and J by 3 bases, leaving 10 bases between them. Germline CDR1 and CDR2: SGHAT and FQNNGV. CDR3 loop: CASSSTGVGNTIYF. CDR3 in DNA: TGTGCCAGCAGCTCGACAGGAGTTGGAAACACCATATATTTT.

This rearrangement joins TRBV29-1 to TRBJ1-1, with D unclear. The CDR3 is 12 residues long. Trimming cost V 7 bases and J 0 bases, with 9 bases left between them. The V gene's germline CDR1 is SQVTM and CDR2 ANQGSEA. The CDR3 coding sequence is TGCAGCGGCGCCTCCGTGAACACTGAAGCTTTCTTT. As protein: CSGASVNTEAFF.

A few counts support this clone. V gene TRBV27 combines with J gene TRBJ1-4; TRBD1 might be the D (6 bases). The CDR3 covers 16 residues. Trimming took 2 bases from V and 2 from J, leaving 12 bases between them. The V gene's germline CDR1 is MNHEY and CDR2 SMNVEV (reference sequence). The CDR3 nucleotides read TGTGCCAGCAGTTTAAGGGGGGGCAGGACTAATGAAAAACTGTTTTTT. It translates to CASSLRGGRTNEKLFF. Full variable domain (missing parts from reference TRBV27 and TRBJ1-4): EAQVTQNPRYLITVTGKKLTVTCSQNMNHEYMSWYRQDPGLGLRQIYYSMNVEVTDKGDVPEGYKVSRKEKRNFPLILESPSPNQTSLYFCASSLRGGRTNEKLFFGSGTQLSVL.

The chain has TRBV5-1 and TRBJ1-6; D possibly corresponds to TRBD1 (6 bases). V was shortened by 4 bases and J by 7 bases, with 15 bases between the two germline ends. This CDR3 contains 15 residues. Germline V gene sequence: CDR1 SGHRS, CDR2 YFSETQ. The CDR3 sequence: CASSPGQRSNSPLHF. Written as DNA, the CDR3 is TGCGCCAGCAGCCCAGGACAGAGAAGCAATTCACCCCTCCACTTT.

This clone was found once. The J gene is TRBJ2-1, the V gene TRBV2; 8 bases fit TRBD2. This CDR3 has 17 residues. Germline CDR1 and CDR2: SNHLY and FYNNEI. V trimming: 7 bases; J trimming: 6 bases; junction bases outside the gene matches: 17. The CDR3 bases are TGTGCCAGCATAGGTCGGGGGGGCCTCGTGGTAAGCAATGAGCAGTTCTTC. As protein: CASIGRGGLVVSNEQFF.

The chain recombines TRBV18 with TRBJ2-3, with a weak D call TRBD1 (6 bases). The CDR3 has 14 residues. V was pared by 6 bases and J by 6 bases, with 16 bases between. Germline CDR1 and CDR2: KGHSH and LQKENI. CDR3 sequence reads: CASSLPTGWDTQYF. CDR3 nucleotide sequence: TGTGCCAGCTCCCTTCCGACAGGCTGGGATACGCAGTATTTT.

The chain uses TRBV4-1 and TRBJ1-4; 7 positions match TRBD1. With 6 bases clipped from V and 8 bases from J, the junction kept 9 bases outside the gene matches. CDR3 size: 14 residues. CDR1 MGHRA and CDR2 YSYEKL come from the germline V gene. This CDR3 reads CASRREGAGEKLFF. The CDR3 bases are TGCGCCAGCAGGCGGGAGGGGGCAGGGGAAAAACTGTTTTTT.